These T cell receptor beta chains were read from a single sample in a study of blood T cell repertoires in COVID-19. Sequencing was performed with immunoSEQ multiplex PCR; in TCRdb, only in-frame clones are kept and a portion is missing. The table records fewer than 200,000 clones, almost 85% of them present only once. The sequenced sample consisted of peripheral blood. The receptors were gathered from a woman of 80 years or more with acute or convalescent COVID-19. Both conserved end residues are part of each CDR3. The D gene is left open where the match is weak. Clone size is shown for a subset of rows, as once, few, many or a class of expanded clone.

j_gene: TRBJ2-3
v_gene: TRBV19
abundance: .
d_gene: .
CDR3nt: TGTGCCATCCGGGATCCCTCTCTGGATACGCAGTATTTT
CDR3aa: CAIRDPSLDTQYF

j_gene: TRBJ2-7
v_gene: TRBV4-2
abundance: .
d_gene: .
CDR3nt: TGTGCCAGCAGCCAAGGACTCGAGTCCTACGAGCAGTACTTC
CDR3aa: CASSQGLESYEQYF

j_gene: TRBJ1-1
v_gene: TRBV6-5
abundance: few
d_gene: .
CDR3nt: TGTGCCAGCAGTTCTCCGAACACTGAAGCTTTCTTT
CDR3aa: CASSSPNTEAFF

j_gene: TRBJ2-7
v_gene: TRBV2
abundance: .
d_gene: TRBD2
CDR3nt: TGTGCCAGCAGGCTGGAGGGAGGGCCTCCGTACTTC
CDR3aa: CASRLEGGPPYF

j_gene: TRBJ2-6
v_gene: TRBV5-8
abundance: once
d_gene: .
CDR3nt: TGTGCCAGCAGCCGACGGGATTTCTCTGGGGCCAACGTCCTGACTTTC
CDR3aa: CASSRRDFSGANVLTF

j_gene: TRBJ2-3
v_gene: TRBV7-8
abundance: .
d_gene: .
CDR3nt: TGTGCCAGCAGCTTAGGGCCGGACATTCTCACAGATACGCAGTATTTT
CDR3aa: CASSLGPDILTDTQYF

j_gene: TRBJ2-1
v_gene: TRBV9
abundance: .
d_gene: TRBD2
CDR3nt: TGTGCCAGCAGCCCCCTTAGCGGGAGTTTCAATGAGCAGTTCTTC
CDR3aa: CASSPLSGSFNEQFF

j_gene: TRBJ1-2
v_gene: TRBV6-2/TRBV6-3
abundance: .
d_gene: .
CDR3nt: TGTGCCAGCACCCCCGGAGGAGGGAGGAACTATGGCTACACCTTC
CDR3aa: CASTPGGGRNYGYTF

j_gene: TRBJ1-3
v_gene: TRBV18
abundance: .
d_gene: .
CDR3nt: TGTGCCAGCTCACCCCCGGCGGGGTCTGGAAACACCATATATTTT
CDR3aa: CASSPPAGSGNTIYF

j_gene: TRBJ1-2
v_gene: TRBV5-1
abundance: .
d_gene: .
CDR3nt: TGCGCCAGCAGCACTACGACTGGACAGTCGGGCTACACCTTC
CDR3aa: CASSTTTGQSGYTF

j_gene: TRBJ2-2
v_gene: TRBV5-1
abundance: .
d_gene: TRBD2
CDR3nt: TGCGCCAGCAGCTTGGACCGAGCGGGGACCGGGGAGCTGTTTTTT
CDR3aa: CASSLDRAGTGELFF

j_gene: TRBJ2-7
v_gene: TRBV18
abundance: .
d_gene: .
CDR3nt: TGTGCCAGCTCACGGGCCCGGACAGACACCTACGAGCAGTACTTC
CDR3aa: CASSRARTDTYEQYF

j_gene: TRBJ1-3
v_gene: TRBV10-3
abundance: .
d_gene: TRBD1
CDR3nt: TGTGCCATCAGTTCGGGACAGGGCTTTGGTGGAAACACCATATATTTT
CDR3aa: CAISSGQGFGGNTIYF

j_gene: TRBJ2-7
v_gene: TRBV7-2
abundance: .
d_gene: .
CDR3nt: TGTGCCAGCAGCTTACCGGGTCCCGCTTCCTACGAGCAGTACTTC
CDR3aa: CASSLPGPASYEQYF

j_gene: TRBJ1-6
v_gene: TRBV6-5
abundance: .
d_gene: .
CDR3nt: TGTGCCAGCAGTCCGAGGGAGTCACCCCTCCACTTT
CDR3aa: CASSPRESPLHF

j_gene: TRBJ2-4
v_gene: TRBV19
abundance: .
d_gene: TRBD2
CDR3nt: TGTGCCAGTAGTATAGGGCGGGAGAGAAAAAACATTCAGTACTTC
CDR3aa: CASSIGRERKNIQYF

j_gene: TRBJ2-1
v_gene: TRBV6-5
abundance: .
d_gene: TRBD2
CDR3nt: TGTGCCAGCAGTTACTACGGCGGGAGACCGAGGGAGCAGTTCTTC
CDR3aa: CASSYYGGRPREQFF

j_gene: TRBJ2-5
v_gene: TRBV4-1
abundance: .
d_gene: TRBD2
CDR3nt: TGCGCCAGCAGCCTCTTTTCCGGGACTAGCGAGGGAGAGGGAGAGACCCAGTACTTC
CDR3aa: CASSLFSGTSEGEGETQYF

j_gene: TRBJ1-2
v_gene: TRBV19
abundance: .
d_gene: .
CDR3nt: TGTGCCAGTAGCGGGGTCTTGGGTGGCTACACCTTC
CDR3aa: CASSGVLGGYTF

j_gene: TRBJ2-7
v_gene: TRBV2
abundance: .
d_gene: .
CDR3nt: TGTGCCAGCAGTGCTCAAGGACTACGCGAGCAGTACTTC
CDR3aa: CASSAQGLREQYF

j_gene: TRBJ2-4
v_gene: TRBV29-1
abundance: .
d_gene: .
CDR3nt: TGCAGCGTTGAAGGGGGCGTTAAAAACATTCAGTACTTC
CDR3aa: CSVEGGVKNIQYF

j_gene: TRBJ1-1
v_gene: TRBV2
abundance: .
d_gene: TRBD1
CDR3nt: TGTGCCAGCAGGGACAGGGGGACTGAAGCTTTCTTT
CDR3aa: CASRDRGTEAFF

j_gene: TRBJ2-2
v_gene: TRBV30
abundance: .
d_gene: TRBD1
CDR3nt: TGTGCCTGGACAGCGAGTCTTCCCAGGGGGCCGACCGGGGAGCTGTTTTTT
CDR3aa: CAWTASLPRGPTGELFF

j_gene: TRBJ2-1
v_gene: TRBV30
abundance: .
d_gene: TRBD2
CDR3nt: TGTGCCTGGAGCAACCCCACTAGCGGGAGGTACAATGAGCAGTTCTTC
CDR3aa: CAWSNPTSGRYNEQFF

j_gene: TRBJ1-4
v_gene: TRBV6-5
abundance: .
d_gene: TRBD1
CDR3nt: TGTGCCAGCAGTTCCCCCGGGACAGTTGATGAAAAACTGTTTTTT
CDR3aa: CASSSPGTVDEKLFF

j_gene: TRBJ2-3
v_gene: TRBV5-1
abundance: .
d_gene: .
CDR3nt: TGCGCCAGCAGCCCCGAGGGGGTTAGCACAGATACGCAGTATTTT
CDR3aa: CASSPEGVSTDTQYF

j_gene: TRBJ2-1
v_gene: TRBV29-1
abundance: .
d_gene: TRBD2
CDR3nt: TGCAGCGTTGCCACTAGCGGGAGACCAACAACCTCCTACAATGAGCAGTTCTTC
CDR3aa: CSVATSGRPTTSYNEQFF